One and the same sample provided the 25 T cell receptor beta chains below, sequenced in a study of CD8+ T cells in alopecia areata. As the sequencing template, cDNA was produced by extracting RNA and reverse transcribing it. Profiling relied on immunoSEQ multiplex PCR, and the TCRdb table lists in-frame clones only, not all of them. The repertoire holds 180,000 or so clones, with roughly 70% as singletons. Material: CD8+ T cells sorted from blood, obtained at week 0. All receptors come from a human donor with alopecia areata.

The V and J genes are TRBV5-1 and TRBJ2-7, with 7 bases identical to TRBD1. CDR1 is SGHRS and CDR2 is YFSETQ in the germline V gene. CDR3 length: 13 residues. V was clipped by 4 bases and J by 7 bases; unmatched bases: 8. CDR3 in DNA: TGCGCCAGCAGCATATGGGACAGCAGGGAGCAGTACTTC. Protein: CASSIWDSREQYF.

This chain uses TRBV30 with TRBJ1-1; 8 bases map to TRBD1. Unmatched junction bases numbered 5, after V lost 2 bases and J lost 6 bases. CDR1 and CDR2 (germline): GTSNPN, SVGIG (reference sequence). The CDR3 length is 13 residues. The CDR3 is CAWSPGQGPEAFF. CDR3 DNA: TGTGCCTGGAGTCCTGGACAGGGACCTGAAGCTTTCTTT. The complete variable domain, with remaining parts taken from reference TRBV30 and TRBJ1-1, reads SQTIHQWPATLVQPVGSPLSLECTVEGTSNPNLYWYRQAAGRGLQLLFYSVGIGQISSEVPQNLSASRPQDRQFILSSKKLLLSDSGFYLCAWSPGQGPEAFFGQGTRLTVV.

This clone has more than one count but fewer than ten. This chain connects TRBV5-1 to TRBJ2-2; D unclear. V gave up 4 bases and J gave up 6 bases, with 7 bases separating them. The CDR3 contains 12 residues. CDR1 is SGHRS and CDR2 is YFSETQ in the germline V gene. The CDR3 region is CASSRSAGELFF. CDR3 coding DNA: TGCGCCAGCAGCAGGTCCGCCGGGGAGCTGTTTTTT.

V and J are TRBV4-1 and TRBJ2-3; D gene ambiguous. V lost 4 bases and J 2 bases, leaving 13 bases between the germline ends. The CDR3 extends over 15 amino acids. The germline CDR1 and CDR2 sequences are MGHRA and YSYEKL. The CDR3 DNA follows: TGCGCCAGCAGCCCCCCGCCAGGAAACACAGATACGCAGTATTTT. The encoded protein is CASSPPPGNTDTQYF.

The V call is TRBV5-6, the J call TRBJ1-5; D is possibly TRBD1 (5 bases). The germline gives CDR1 SGHDT, CDR2 YYEEEE. V was cut by 4 bases and J by 4 bases, with 18 bases left in between. CDR3 length: 16 residues. The CDR3 DNA reads TGTGCCAGCAGCCGAGTCCGGGACGGCAGGAATCAGCCCCAGCATTTT. Translated, it gives CASSRVRDGRNQPQHF.

This clone came up once. This chain connects TRBV27 to TRBJ2-3, with TRBD2 matching over 10 bases. Unmatched junction bases numbered 17, after V lost 6 bases and J lost 2 bases. The CDR3 sequence is 19 residues long. Per germline, CDR1 MNHEY and CDR2 SMNVEV (reference sequence). The DNA for the CDR3 is TGTGCCAGCAGCGTACTTGGGGCTAGCGGGGGATCTTTCACAGATACGCAGTATTTT. It specifies CASSVLGASGGSFTDTQYF.

This chain joins TRBV5-6 and TRBJ1-1, with D tentatively TRBD1 (5 bases). CDR1 and CDR2 from the germline V gene are SGHDT and YYEEEE. CDR3 size: 15 residues. The ends were cut back, 4 bases at V and 1 base at J, with 14 bases in the middle. CDR3 DNA sequence: TGTGCCAGCAGCCTTGGCGGGGGTCCGAACACTGAAGCTTTCTTT. This gives the protein CASSLGGGPNTEAFF.

The chain links TRBV7-8 to TRBJ2-1; 14 nucleotides agree with TRBD2. This CDR3 region has 15 residues. Germline loops: CDR1 SGHVS, CDR2 FQNEAQ. After removal of 3 bases from V and 10 bases from J, the junction contained 5 bases not matched to a gene. Written as DNA, the CDR3 is TGTGCCAGCAGCTTCAGACTAGCGGGGGGGCGGGAGCAGTTCTTC. It specifies CASSFRLAGGREQFF.

This chain uses TRBV13 with TRBJ2-2; tentatively, D is TRBD2 (5 bases). V dropped 3 bases and J dropped 5 bases, with 7 bases sitting between them. Germline-derived CDR1 and CDR2 are PRHDT and FYEKMQ (reference sequence). This CDR3 comprises 13 residues. The CDR3 bases are TGTGCCAGCAGCTTCGGGGTTACCGGGGAGCTGTTTTTT. Its protein is CASSFGVTGELFF.

The rearrangement links TRBV5-6 to TRBJ2-7, with a tentative D call TRBD2 (6 bases). This CDR3 region has 14 residues. Trimming pared 4 bases from V and 4 bases from J, leaving 15 bases between. In germline, CDR1 is SGHDT, CDR2 YYEEEE. CDR3 amino acids: CASSDRDWGYEQYF. As DNA, the CDR3 is TGTGCCAGCAGCGACCGGGACTGGGGATACGAGCAGTACTTC.

This chain joins TRBV4-1 and TRBJ1-1; D uncertain. The V end lost 4 bases, the J end lost 4 bases, and 13 bases lay between the germline ends. The CDR3 contains 14 residues. From germline, CDR1 is MGHRA and CDR2 YSYEKL. The CDR3 sequence is CASSPSGLSTEAFF. CDR3 DNA sequence: TGCGCCAGCAGCCCCAGTGGGCTAAGCACTGAAGCTTTCTTT.

The CDR3 protein is CASSYRTGGLNQPQHF. Here the CDR3 DNA reads TGTGCCAGCAGTTACCGGACAGGGGGCCTAAATCAGCCCCAGCATTTT. The chain couples TRBV6-6 to TRBJ1-5; 11 nucleotides agree with TRBD1. The germline CDR1 and CDR2 sequences are MNHNY and SVGAGI (reference sequence). Trimming took 2 bases from V and 4 from J; bases not matched to a gene: 4. This CDR3 spans 16 amino acids.

The chain couples TRBV11-2 to TRBJ1-2; D gene unclear. In germline, CDR1 is SGHAT, CDR2 FQNNGV. There are 16 residues in the CDR3. Trimming stripped 5 bases from V and 5 bases from J, with 21 bases between. The CDR3 loop is CASSADLTAPRYGYTF. The CDR3 coding sequence is TGTGCCAGCAGCGCGGACCTCACGGCACCGCGTTATGGCTACACCTTC.

The genes are TRBV5-1 and TRBJ2-7; no reliable D call. The length of the CDR3 is 14 residues. The germline gives CDR1 SGHRS, CDR2 YFSETQ. Trimming removed 0 bases at V and 1 base at J, with 8 bases between. The CDR3 DNA follows: TGCGCCAGCAGCTTGGATTCGGGTTCCTACGAGCAGTACTTC. Translated, it gives CASSLDSGSYEQYF.

The chain uses TRBV19 and TRBJ1-5, with 8 bases aligning to TRBD1. CDR1 and CDR2 (germline): LNHDA, SQIVND (reference sequence). CDR3 length: 17 amino acids. Losses at the gene ends were 5 bases for V and 11 bases for J; bases not matched to a gene: 20. CDR3 region: CASSLPDRELNWAAQHF. The DNA for the CDR3 is TGTGCCAGTAGTTTACCGGACAGGGAGTTAAATTGGGCAGCCCAGCATTTT.

The rearrangement uses TRBV25-1 and TRBJ2-7, with D possibly being TRBD1 or TRBD2 (5 bases each). Trimming shortened V by 4 bases and J by 1 base, and 14 bases separated the two germline ends. Germline V gives CDR1 MGHDK, CDR2 SYGVNS. This CDR3 region has 15 residues. CDR3 in amino acids: CASSATGTGSYEQYF. Written as DNA, the CDR3 is TGTGCCAGCAGTGCGACCGGGACCGGGTCCTACGAGCAGTACTTC.

This chain connects TRBV6-6 to TRBJ1-1, with 7 bases identical to TRBD1. Looked up from germline, CDR1 is MNHNY and CDR2 is SVGAGI (reference sequence). J gave up 4 bases and V 10 bases, and 9 bases lay outside the gene matches. This CDR3 comprises 13 residues. DNA of the CDR3: TGTGCCATCCCAGGGGGATTGGGCACTGAAGCTTTCTTT. Translating it yields CAIPGGLGTEAFF.

The chain employs TRBV4-1 and TRBJ1-2; a possible D gene is TRBD1 (6 bases). Germline V lookup: CDR1 MGHRA, CDR2 YSYEKL. The CDR3 is 19 residues long. Trimming shortened V by 1 base and J by 5 bases, and 26 bases separated the two germline ends. The CDR3 DNA is TGCGCCAGCAGCCAAGCTTTGGATGCATTGAGGGGGGATTCGTATGGCTACACCTTC. Translated: CASSQALDALRGDSYGYTF.

This clone was recorded once. CDR3 region: CASSTGTAYGYTF. Here the CDR3 DNA reads TGTGCCAGCAGCACCGGGACAGCCTATGGCTACACCTTC. The gene calls are TRBV6-5 and TRBJ1-2, with 7 positions matching TRBD1. V shed 6 bases, J shed 4 bases, and the junction held 5 bases outside the gene matches. CDR3 length equals 13 residues. Germline CDR1 MNHEY, CDR2 SVGAGI.

J is TRBJ2-5 and V is TRBV2, with 7 bases matching TRBD1. The V segment lost 2 bases and the J segment 0 bases; nucleotides outside the gene matches: 9. Per germline, CDR1 SNHLY and CDR2 FYNNEI. This CDR3 has 17 amino acids. CDR3 in amino acids: CASSERDSRLYQETQYF. The CDR3, as DNA: TGTGCCAGCAGTGAAAGGGACAGTCGACTGTACCAAGAGACCCAGTACTTC.

This chain joins TRBV4-1 and TRBJ2-5; D not resolved. The CDR3 extends over 14 amino acids. The V and J ends lost 0 bases and 5 bases respectively, with 10 bases between them. Per the germline V gene, CDR1 is MGHRA and CDR2 is YSYEKL. CDR3 sequence: CASSQDRIGETQYF. In nucleotides, the CDR3 is TGCGCCAGCAGCCAAGATAGGATTGGGGAGACCCAGTACTTC.

In its sample, this clone was seen a few times. V and J are TRBV27 and TRBJ1-5; the D is unclear. Germline V gene lookup returns CDR1 MNHEY and CDR2 SMNVEV (reference sequence). The V and J ends lost 2 bases and 0 bases respectively, with 5 bases between them. CDR3 length: 14 amino acids. For the CDR3, the DNA is TGTGCCAGCAGTTTAAGGGATAGCAATCAGCCCCAGCATTTT. It codes for CASSLRDSNQPQHF.

This chain links TRBV27 with TRBJ1-6, with D perhaps matching TRBD1 (5 bases). The CDR3 is 14 amino acids. With 4 bases removed from V and 7 bases from J, the gap between germline ends came to 11 bases. Per germline, CDR1 MNHEY and CDR2 SMNVEV (reference sequence). The CDR3 nucleotides read TGTGCCAGCAGTTCAAACAGGATGAATTCACCCCTCCACTTT. It is translated as CASSSNRMNSPLHF.

In this sample, this clone turned up a few times. The chain carries TRBV4-1 and TRBJ1-3; TRBD1 agrees at 8 bases. The CDR3 is 15 amino acids. From germline, CDR1 is MGHRA and CDR2 YSYEKL. The V segment lost 2 bases and the J segment 0 bases; nucleotides outside the gene matches: 0. The CDR3 spells CASSQTGGSGNTIYF. The DNA of the CDR3 is TGCGCCAGCAGCCAAACAGGGGGCTCTGGAAACACCATATATTTT.

As regards this clone: Other DNA sequences in this specimen translate into the identical CDR3. The J gene is TRBJ2-3, the V gene TRBV4-1, with unresolved D. This CDR3 region has 15 residues. CDR1 is MGHRA, CDR2 YSYEKL, per germline. V lost 0 bases to trimming and J lost 1 base, with 8 bases between them. CDR3 DNA: TGCGCCAGCAGCCAAGATCGAGGCGGCACAGATACGCAGTATTTT. It is translated as CASSQDRGGTDTQYF.